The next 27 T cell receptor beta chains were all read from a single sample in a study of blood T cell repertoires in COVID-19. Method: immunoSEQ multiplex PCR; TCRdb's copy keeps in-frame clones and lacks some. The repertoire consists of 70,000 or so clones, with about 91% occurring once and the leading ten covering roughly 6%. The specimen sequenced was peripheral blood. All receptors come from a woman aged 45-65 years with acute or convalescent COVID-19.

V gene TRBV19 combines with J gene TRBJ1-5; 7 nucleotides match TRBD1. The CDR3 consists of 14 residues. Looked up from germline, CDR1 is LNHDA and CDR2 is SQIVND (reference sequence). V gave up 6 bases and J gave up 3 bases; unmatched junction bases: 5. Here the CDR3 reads CASRRDSLNQPQHF. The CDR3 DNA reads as TGTGCCAGTAGGCGGGACAGCCTCAATCAGCCCCAGCATTTT.

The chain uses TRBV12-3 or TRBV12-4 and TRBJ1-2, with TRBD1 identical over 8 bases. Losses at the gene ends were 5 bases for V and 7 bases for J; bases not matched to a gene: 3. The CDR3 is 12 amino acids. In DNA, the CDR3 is TGTGCCAGCAGTAGGACAGGGCCTGGCTACACCTTC. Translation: CASSRTGPGYTF.

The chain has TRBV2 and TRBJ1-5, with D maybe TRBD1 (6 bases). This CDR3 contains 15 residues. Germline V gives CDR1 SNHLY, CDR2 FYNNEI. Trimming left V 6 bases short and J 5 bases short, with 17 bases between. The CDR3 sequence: CASSSRTARDQPQHF. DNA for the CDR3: TGTGCCAGCAGCTCCCGGACAGCCAGAGATCAGCCCCAGCATTTT.

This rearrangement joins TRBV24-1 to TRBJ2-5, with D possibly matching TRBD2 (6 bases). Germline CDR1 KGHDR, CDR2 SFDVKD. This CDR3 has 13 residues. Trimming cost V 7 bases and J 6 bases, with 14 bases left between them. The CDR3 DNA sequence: TGTGCCACCAGCACGGGACTTCTCAAGACCCAGTACTTC. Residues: CATSTGLLKTQYF.

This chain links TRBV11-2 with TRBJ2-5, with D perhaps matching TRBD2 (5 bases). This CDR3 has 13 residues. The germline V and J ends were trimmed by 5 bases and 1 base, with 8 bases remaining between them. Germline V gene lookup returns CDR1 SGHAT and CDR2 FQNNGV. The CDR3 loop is CASSPGLQETQYF. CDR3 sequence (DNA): TGTGCCAGCAGCCCAGGACTCCAAGAGACCCAGTACTTC.

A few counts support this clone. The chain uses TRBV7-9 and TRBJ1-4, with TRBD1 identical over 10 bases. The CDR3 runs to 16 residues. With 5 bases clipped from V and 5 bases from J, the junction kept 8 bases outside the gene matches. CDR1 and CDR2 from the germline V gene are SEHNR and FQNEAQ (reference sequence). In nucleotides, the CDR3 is TGTGCCAGCAGCGCCTCCCGACAGGGGGCGAATGAAAAACTGTTTTTT. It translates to CASSASRQGANEKLFF.

CDR3 sequence (DNA): TGTGCCAGCAGTGAAAGGGGGACAGGGTCTCTCCACCGCGGTATTCAGTACTTC. The encoded protein is CASSERGTGSLHRGIQYF. The chain combines TRBV6-1 with TRBJ2-4; 9 bases map to TRBD1. The V gene's germline CDR1 is MNHNS and CDR2 SASEGT. The trim removed 2 bases at V and 10 bases at J, leaving 18 bases unmatched. The CDR3 is 18 amino acids.

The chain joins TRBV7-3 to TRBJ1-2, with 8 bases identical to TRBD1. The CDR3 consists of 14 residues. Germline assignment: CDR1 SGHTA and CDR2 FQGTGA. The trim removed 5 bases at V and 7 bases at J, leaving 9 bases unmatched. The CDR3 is CASSPQGAGGGYTF. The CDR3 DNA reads TGTGCCAGCAGCCCCCAGGGGGCTGGTGGTGGCTACACCTTC.

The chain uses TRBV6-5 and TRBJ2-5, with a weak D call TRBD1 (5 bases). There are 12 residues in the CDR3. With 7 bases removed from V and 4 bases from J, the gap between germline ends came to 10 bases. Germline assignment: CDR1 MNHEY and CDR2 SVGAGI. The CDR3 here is CASKGVGETQYF. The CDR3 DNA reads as TGTGCCAGCAAAGGGGTGGGAGAGACCCAGTACTTC.

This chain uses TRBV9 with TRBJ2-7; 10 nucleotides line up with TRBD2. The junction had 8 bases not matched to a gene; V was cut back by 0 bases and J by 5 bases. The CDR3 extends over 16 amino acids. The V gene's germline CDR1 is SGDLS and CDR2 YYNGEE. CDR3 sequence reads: CASSVGAAGGPDEQYF. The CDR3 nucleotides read TGTGCCAGCAGCGTAGGAGCAGCGGGAGGGCCCGACGAGCAGTACTTC.

The CDR3, as DNA: TGTGCCAGCAGCCCCGGGGGTCCCCCGGAGCAGTACTTC. Amino acids: CASSPGGPPEQYF. The chain has TRBV7-9 and TRBJ2-7; TRBD2 is a possible D gene (6 bases). Per germline, CDR1 SEHNR and CDR2 FQNEAQ (reference sequence). The ends were cut back, 5 bases at V and 7 bases at J, with 15 bases in the middle. This CDR3 region has 13 residues.

The DNA of the CDR3 is TGTGCCAGCAGCTTAATCGGGACACGGAGCGAGCAGTACTTC. The encoded protein is CASSLIGTRSEQYF. V usage is TRBV11-2 and J usage is TRBJ2-7, with D possibly matching TRBD1 (6 bases). This CDR3 has 14 amino acids. The germline V gene encodes CDR1 SGHAT and CDR2 FQNNGV. Trimming removed 2 bases from V and 6 bases from J, with 14 bases in between.

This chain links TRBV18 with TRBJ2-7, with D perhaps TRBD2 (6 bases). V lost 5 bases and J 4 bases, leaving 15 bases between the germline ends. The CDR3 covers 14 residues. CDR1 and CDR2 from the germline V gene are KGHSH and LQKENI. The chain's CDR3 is CASSTSGGTYEQYF. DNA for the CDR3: TGTGCCAGCTCAACGAGCGGCGGGACGTACGAGCAGTACTTC.

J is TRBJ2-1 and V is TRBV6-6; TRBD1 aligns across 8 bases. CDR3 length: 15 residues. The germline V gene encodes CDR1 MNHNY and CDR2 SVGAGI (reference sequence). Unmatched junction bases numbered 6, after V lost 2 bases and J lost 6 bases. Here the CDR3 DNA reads TGTGCCAGCAGTTACAGACAGGGGACGGCCAATGAGCAGTTCTTC. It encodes CASSYRQGTANEQFF.

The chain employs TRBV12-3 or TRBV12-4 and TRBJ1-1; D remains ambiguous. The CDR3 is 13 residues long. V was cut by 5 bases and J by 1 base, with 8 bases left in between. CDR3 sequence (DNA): TGTGCCAGCAGTGCGACGGGGAACACTGAAGCTTTCTTT. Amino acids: CASSATGNTEAFF.

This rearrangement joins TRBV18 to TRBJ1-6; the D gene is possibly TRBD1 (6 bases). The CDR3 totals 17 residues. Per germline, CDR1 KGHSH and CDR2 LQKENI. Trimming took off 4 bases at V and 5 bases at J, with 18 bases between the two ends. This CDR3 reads CASSRNQGKGNNSPLHF. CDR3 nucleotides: TGTGCCAGCTCACGAAATCAGGGGAAAGGGAATAATTCACCCCTCCACTTT.

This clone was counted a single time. The CDR3 loop reads CASSERTGNSPLHF. DNA for the CDR3: TGTGCCAGCAGCGAACGGACAGGGAATTCACCCCTCCACTTT. V and J are TRBV9 and TRBJ1-6; 8 bases match TRBD1. This CDR3 spans 14 amino acids. Trimming cost V 3 bases and J 7 bases; bases outside gene matches: 3. Germline CDR1 and CDR2: SGDLS and YYNGEE.

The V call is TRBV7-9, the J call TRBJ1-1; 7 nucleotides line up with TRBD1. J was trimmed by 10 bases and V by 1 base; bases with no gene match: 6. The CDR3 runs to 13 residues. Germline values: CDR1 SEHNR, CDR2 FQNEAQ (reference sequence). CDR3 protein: CASSLEGAQGAFF. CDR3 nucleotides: TGTGCCAGCAGCTTAGAGGGGGCTCAAGGAGCTTTCTTT.

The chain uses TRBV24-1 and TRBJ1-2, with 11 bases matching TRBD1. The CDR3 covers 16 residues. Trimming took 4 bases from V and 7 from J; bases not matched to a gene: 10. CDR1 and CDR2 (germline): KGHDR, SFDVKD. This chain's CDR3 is CATSDTGTGGISGYTF. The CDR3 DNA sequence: TGTGCCACCAGTGACACAGGGACAGGGGGTATATCTGGCTACACCTTC.

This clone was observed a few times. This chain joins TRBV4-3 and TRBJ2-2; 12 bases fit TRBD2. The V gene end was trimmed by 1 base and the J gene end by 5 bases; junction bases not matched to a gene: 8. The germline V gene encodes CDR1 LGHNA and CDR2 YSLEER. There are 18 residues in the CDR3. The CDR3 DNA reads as TGCGCCAGCAGCCAAGCATTAGGACTAGCGGGACATACCGGGGAGCTGTTTTTT. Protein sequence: CASSQALGLAGHTGELFF.

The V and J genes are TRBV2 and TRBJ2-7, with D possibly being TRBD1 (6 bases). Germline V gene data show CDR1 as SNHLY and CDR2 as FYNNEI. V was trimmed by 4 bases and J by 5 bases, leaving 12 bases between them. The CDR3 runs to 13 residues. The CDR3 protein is CASSVRTGHEQYF. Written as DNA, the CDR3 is TGTGCCAGCAGTGTCAGAACAGGGCACGAGCAGTACTTC.

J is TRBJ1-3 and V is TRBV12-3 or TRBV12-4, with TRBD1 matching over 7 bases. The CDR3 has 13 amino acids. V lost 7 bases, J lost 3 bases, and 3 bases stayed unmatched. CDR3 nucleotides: TGTGCCAGCAACGCAGGGGGTGGAAACACCATATATTTT. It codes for CASNAGGGNTIYF.

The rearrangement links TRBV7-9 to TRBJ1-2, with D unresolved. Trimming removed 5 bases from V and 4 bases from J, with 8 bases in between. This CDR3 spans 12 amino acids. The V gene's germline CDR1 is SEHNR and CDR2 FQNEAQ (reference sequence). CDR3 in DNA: TGTGCCAGCAGCACAGACACCTATGGCTACACCTTC. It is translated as CASSTDTYGYTF.

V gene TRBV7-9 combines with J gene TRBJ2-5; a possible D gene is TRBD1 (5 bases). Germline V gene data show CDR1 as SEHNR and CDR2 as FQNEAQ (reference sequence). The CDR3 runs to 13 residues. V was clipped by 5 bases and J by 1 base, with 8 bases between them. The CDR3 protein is CASSRTIQETQYF. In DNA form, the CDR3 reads TGTGCCAGCAGCCGGACAATCCAAGAGACCCAGTACTTC.

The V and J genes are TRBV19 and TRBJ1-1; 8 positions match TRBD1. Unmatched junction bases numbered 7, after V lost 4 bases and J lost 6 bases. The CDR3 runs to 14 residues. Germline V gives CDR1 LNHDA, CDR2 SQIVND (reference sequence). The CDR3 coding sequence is TGTGCCAGTAGTACCCAGGGGGCTGGAGCTGAAGCTTTCTTT. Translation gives CASSTQGAGAEAFF.

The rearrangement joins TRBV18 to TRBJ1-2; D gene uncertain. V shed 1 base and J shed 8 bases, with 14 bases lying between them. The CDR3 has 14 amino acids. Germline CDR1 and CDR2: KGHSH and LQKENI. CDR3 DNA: TGTGCCAGCTCACCACTAGACAACCCAGAAGGCTACACCTTC. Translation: CASSPLDNPEGYTF.

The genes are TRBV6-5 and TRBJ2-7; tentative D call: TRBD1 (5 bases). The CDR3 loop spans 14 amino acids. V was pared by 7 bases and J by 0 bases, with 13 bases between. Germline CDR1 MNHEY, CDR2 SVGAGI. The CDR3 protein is CASTPPGYSYEQYF. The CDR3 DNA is TGTGCCAGCACCCCCCCAGGGTACTCCTACGAGCAGTACTTC.